This T cell receptor (beta chain) was documented in a study of blood T cell repertoires in COVID-19. This clone occurred once. Libraries were prepared by immunoSEQ multiplex PCR; TCRdb keeps only in-frame clonotypes and omits some of them. The sample holds roughly 290,000 clones, approximately 90% seen once. This sequence originates from a man in his thirties or forties with acute or convalescent COVID-19. The specimen was peripheral blood.

CDR3 sequence (DNA): TGTGCCAGCACGGGGTTTCCCTACAATGAGCAGTTCTTC. It codes for CASTGFPYNEQFF. The chain joins TRBV9 to TRBJ2-1; tentative D call: TRBD2 (5 bases). Germline V gene sequence: CDR1 SGDLS, CDR2 YYNGEE. Trimming removed 6 bases from V and 2 bases from J, with 9 bases in between. This CDR3 is 13 amino acids long.